This T cell receptor beta chain comes out of a study of early stage breast cancer tumors. As for the study in general: Most invasive tumors, about 75% of the 16, were ER+/PR+/HER2-. Samples were sequenced at about 9.9-fold average coverage. Regarding the study as a whole: Comparing each tissue with blood distinguished tumor from normal in most of the 16 patients.

Profiled with immunoSEQ multiplex PCR; TCRdb holds only in-frame clones, not every one. The data show 3,500 or so clones, roughly 67% seen once. Worth noting for this clone: No antigen is known for it.

From germline, CDR1 is SQVTM and CDR2 ANQGSEA. The CDR3 is 13 residues long. V lost 6 bases, J lost 0 bases, and 12 bases lay in between. This clonotype originated in a person aged 35 to 50 with breast cancer. Sequencing used breast tumor tissue. This chain links TRBV29-1 with TRBJ2-7; D possibly corresponds to TRBD2 (6 bases). The DNA for the CDR3 is TGCAGCGTCCCGGGACTGAACTCCTACGAGCAGTACTTC. This codes for CSVPGLNSYEQYF.